The sample holds a few counts of the clone carrying this TCR beta chain. The sample belongs to a study of beta chain features in type 1 diabetes. Sequenced material consisted of expressed TCRB transcripts (all of the isolated RNA was reverse transcribed). Only in-frame clones appear in the TCRdb table, and some are missing; sequencing was by immunoSEQ multiplex PCR. The sample holds roughly 400,000 clones; over 11% are singletons and the top ten take approximately 0.035%. Blood was collected once per donor into heparin, averaging about 100 mL. The V gene's germline CDR1 is ENHRY and CDR2 SYGVKD. This CDR3 has 16 amino acids. Unmatched junction bases numbered 6, after V lost 2 bases and J lost 3 bases.

The sample was naive CD4+ T cells from blood. The chain joins TRBV10-3 to TRBJ1-3, with TRBD1 matching 8 bases. The receptor comes from a man between 25 and 39 years old in good health. The CDR3 here is CAISEQGAQFGNTIYF. CDR3 sequence (DNA): TGTGCCATCAGTGAGCAGGGGGCCCAATTTGGAAACACCATATATTTT.